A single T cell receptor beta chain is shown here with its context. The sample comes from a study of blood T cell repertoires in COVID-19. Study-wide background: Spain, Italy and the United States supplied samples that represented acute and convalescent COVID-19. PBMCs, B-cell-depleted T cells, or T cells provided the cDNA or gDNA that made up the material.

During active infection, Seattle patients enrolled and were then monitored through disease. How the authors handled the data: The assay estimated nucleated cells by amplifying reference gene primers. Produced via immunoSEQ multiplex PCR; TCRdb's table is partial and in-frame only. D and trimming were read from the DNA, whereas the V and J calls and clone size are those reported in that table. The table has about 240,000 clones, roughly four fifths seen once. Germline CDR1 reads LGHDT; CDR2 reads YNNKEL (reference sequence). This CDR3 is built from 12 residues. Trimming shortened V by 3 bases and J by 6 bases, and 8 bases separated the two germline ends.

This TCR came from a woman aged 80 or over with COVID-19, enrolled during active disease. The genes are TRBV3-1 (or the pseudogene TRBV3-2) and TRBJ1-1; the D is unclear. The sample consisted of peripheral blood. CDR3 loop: CASSQIQAEAFF. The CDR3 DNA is TGTGCCAGCAGCCAGATCCAGGCTGAAGCTTTCTTT.